The T cell receptor beta chain under discussion was sequenced for a study of metastatic and nonmetastatic thyroid tumors. Across the whole study: Comparative analysis of repertoires was undertaken across blood and tumor or nodule tissue obtained from malignant and benign thyroid patients.

V was clipped by 4 bases and J by 3 bases, with 9 bases between them. The CDR3 runs to 12 residues. CDR1 and CDR2 (germline): SQVTM, ANQGSEA. This clone was picked up many times. The antigen remains unidentified. Via MiXCR, TCRdb re-called the PCR reads. The sample records roughly 98,000 clones, more than 13% being singletons. Ahead of thyroid surgery, no patient had received treatment of any kind. Findings of the study overall: Malignant tumors reportedly showed significantly higher TCR beta diversity than benign nodules in both blood and tumor.

The rearrangement joins TRBV29-1 to TRBJ2-5; no clear D gene. Sequencing used blood. This TCR was recovered from a female donor with papillary thyroid cancer or a benign thyroid nodule (not recorded which). Some clones in this sample may be carry-over from other donors' samples. DNA of the CDR3: TGCAGCGTTGGCCTCTGGGAAGAGACCCAGTACTTC. As protein: CSVGLWEETQYF.